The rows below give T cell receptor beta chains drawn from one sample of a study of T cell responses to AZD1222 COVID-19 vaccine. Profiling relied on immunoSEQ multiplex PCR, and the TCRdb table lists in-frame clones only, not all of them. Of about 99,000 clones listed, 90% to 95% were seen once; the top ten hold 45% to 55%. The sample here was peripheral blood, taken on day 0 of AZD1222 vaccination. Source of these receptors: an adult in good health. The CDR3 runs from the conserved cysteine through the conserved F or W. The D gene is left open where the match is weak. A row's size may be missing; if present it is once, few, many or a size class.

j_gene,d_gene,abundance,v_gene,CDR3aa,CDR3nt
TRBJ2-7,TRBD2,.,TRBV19,CASSGTSGRYEQYF,TGTGCCAGTAGTGGGACTAGCGGGAGATACGAGCAGTACTTC
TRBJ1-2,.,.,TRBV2,CAIPGEGYGYTF,TGTGCCATCCCCGGGGAGGGCTATGGCTACACCTTC
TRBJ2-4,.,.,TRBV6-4,CASAAQGGDIQYF,TGTGCCAGCGCCGCGCAAGGGGGGGACATTCAGTACTTC
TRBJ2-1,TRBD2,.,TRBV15,CATSSGSGREPYNEQFF,TGTGCCACCAGCAGCGGTAGCGGGAGGGAACCCTACAATGAGCAGTTCTTC
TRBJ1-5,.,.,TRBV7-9,CASSGGQLNQPQHF,TGTGCCAGCAGCGGCGGACAACTCAATCAGCCCCAGCATTTT
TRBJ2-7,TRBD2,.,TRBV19,CASSSGTSRPYEQYF,TGTGCCAGTAGCTCCGGGACTAGCCGCCCTTACGAGCAGTACTTC
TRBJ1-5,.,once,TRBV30,CAWSVQVMANQPQHF,TGTGCCTGGAGTGTACAAGTAATGGCAAATCAGCCCCAGCATTTT
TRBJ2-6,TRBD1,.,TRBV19,CASSQRTGVGANVLTF,TGTGCCAGTAGTCAAAGGACAGGGGTTGGGGCCAACGTCCTGACTTTC
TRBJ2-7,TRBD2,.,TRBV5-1,CASSFREGSSREQYF,TGCGCCAGCAGCTTCAGGGAGGGCTCTTCTCGGGAGCAGTACTTC
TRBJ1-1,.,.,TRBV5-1,CASSGGWGPMNTEAFF,TGCGCCAGCAGCGGGGGATGGGGTCCTATGAACACTGAAGCTTTCTTT
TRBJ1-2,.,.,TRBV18,CASSRDGGGDGYTF,TGTGCCAGCTCACGAGATGGCGGGGGCGACGGCTACACCTTC
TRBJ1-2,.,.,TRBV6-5,CASSRTVWYGYTF,TGTGCCAGCAGCCGGACAGTCTGGTATGGCTACACCTTC
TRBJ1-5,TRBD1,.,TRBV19,CASSTGKEGGAQPQHF,TGTGCCAGTAGTACAGGGAAGGAAGGGGGCGCGCAGCCCCAGCATTTT
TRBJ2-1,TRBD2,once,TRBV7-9,CASSLLAGGPQNEQFF,TGTGCCAGCAGCTTGCTAGCGGGAGGGCCCCAGAATGAGCAGTTCTTC
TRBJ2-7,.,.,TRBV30,CACTMEGLSYEQYF,TGTGCCTGTACCATGGAGGGACTCTCCTACGAGCAGTACTTC
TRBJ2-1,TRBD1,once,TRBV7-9,CASSWAGGFNEQFF,TGTGCCAGCAGCTGGGCAGGGGGCTTCAATGAGCAGTTCTTC
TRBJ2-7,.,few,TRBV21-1,CASSKAISGQVIEQYF,TGTGCCAGCAGCAAAGCAATATCTGGGCAGGTGATCGAGCAGTACTTC
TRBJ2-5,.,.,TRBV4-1,CASSQDQGMGGAGETQYF,TGCGCCAGCAGCCAAGATCAAGGGATGGGGGGCGCAGGAGAGACCCAGTACTTC
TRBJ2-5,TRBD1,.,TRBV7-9,CASSLDRGAWETQYF,TGTGCCAGCAGCCTGGACAGGGGCGCGTGGGAGACCCAGTACTTC
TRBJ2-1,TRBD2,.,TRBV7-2,CASSTRLAGGNEQFF,TGTGCCAGCAGCACCCGGCTAGCGGGGGGAAATGAGCAGTTCTTC
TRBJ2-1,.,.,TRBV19,CASTPTSMGMGVWDNEQFF,TGTGCCAGTACCCCAACCTCTATGGGTATGGGAGTTTGGGACAATGAGCAGTTCTTC
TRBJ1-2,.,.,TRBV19,CASSIPNRDYGYTF,TGTGCCAGTAGTATACCGAACAGAGACTATGGCTACACCTTC
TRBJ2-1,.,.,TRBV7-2,CASSLRKVGRNNEQFF,TGTGCCAGCAGTTTGAGGAAGGTAGGGCGGAATAATGAGCAGTTCTTC
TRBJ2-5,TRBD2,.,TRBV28,CASSLPGLTETQYF,TGTGCCAGCAGTTTACCGGGACTAACGGAGACCCAGTACTTC
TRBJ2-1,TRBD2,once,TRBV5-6,CASSPGLALSYNEQFF,TGTGCCAGCAGCCCCGGACTAGCGCTTTCCTACAATGAGCAGTTCTTC
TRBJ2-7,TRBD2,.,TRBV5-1,CASSLSGIFSDEQYF,TGCGCCAGCAGCTTAAGCGGGATTTTCAGTGACGAGCAGTACTTC
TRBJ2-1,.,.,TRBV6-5,CASSYKYSYNEQFF,TGTGCCAGCAGTTACAAGTACTCCTACAATGAGCAGTTCTTC
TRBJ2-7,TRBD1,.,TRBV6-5,CASIRDRGPYEQYF,TGTGCCAGCATCCGGGACAGGGGGCCATACGAGCAGTACTTC
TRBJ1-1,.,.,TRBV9,CASSVDGGTNTEAFF,TGTGCCAGCAGCGTAGATGGCGGGACGAACACTGAAGCTTTCTTT
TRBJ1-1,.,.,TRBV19,CASSLDRNTEAFF,TGTGCCAGTAGCCTTGACAGGAACACTGAAGCTTTCTTT
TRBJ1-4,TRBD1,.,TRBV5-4,CASSSGDRGNEKLFF,TGTGCCAGCAGTTCAGGGGACAGGGGTAATGAAAAACTGTTTTTT
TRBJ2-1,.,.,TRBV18,CASSPPTRGSSDEQFF,TGTGCCAGCTCACCACCCACGCGGGGATCTAGCGATGAGCAGTTCTTC
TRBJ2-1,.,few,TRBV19,CASRGYNEQFF,TGTGCCAGTAGAGGCTACAATGAGCAGTTCTTC
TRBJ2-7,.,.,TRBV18,CASSEGRHEQYF,TGTGCCAGCTCAGAGGGCCGTCACGAGCAGTACTTC
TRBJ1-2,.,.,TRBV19,CASSIGRGSVGYTF,TGTGCCAGTAGTATAGGACGCGGATCCGTCGGCTACACCTTC
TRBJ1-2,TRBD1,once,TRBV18,CASSLQGADYGYTF,TGTGCCAGCTCACTACAGGGGGCCGACTATGGCTACACCTTC
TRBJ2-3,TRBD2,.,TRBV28,CASSLSLAGFTDTQYF,TGTGCCAGCAGTTTGTCCCTAGCGGGATTCACAGATACGCAGTATTTT
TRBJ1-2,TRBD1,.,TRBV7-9,CASSSDRDGYGYTF,TGTGCCAGCAGCTCTGACAGGGATGGTTATGGCTACACCTTC
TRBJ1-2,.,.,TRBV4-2,CASSQTDRGNYGYTF,TGTGCCAGCAGCCAGACAGACAGAGGTAACTATGGCTACACCTTC
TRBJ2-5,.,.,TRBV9,CASSGGTQETQYF,TGTGCCAGCAGCGGAGGGACCCAAGAGACCCAGTACTTC
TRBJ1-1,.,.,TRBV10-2,CASNRTPNTEAFF,TGCGCCAGCAATCGGACACCGAACACTGAAGCTTTCTTT
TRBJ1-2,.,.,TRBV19,CASSSGNYGYTF,TGTGCCAGTAGTTCAGGGAACTATGGCTACACCTTC
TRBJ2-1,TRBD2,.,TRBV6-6,CASRPRREGGNEQFF,TGTGCCAGCAGACCACGGCGGGAGGGTGGGAATGAGCAGTTCTTC
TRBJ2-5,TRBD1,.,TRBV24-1,CATSDSGQGARETQYF,TGTGCCACCAGTGATTCCGGACAGGGGGCGAGGGAGACCCAGTACTTC
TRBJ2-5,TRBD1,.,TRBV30,CAWSPGTGETQYF,TGTGCCTGGAGTCCTGGGACAGGCGAAACCCAGTACTTC
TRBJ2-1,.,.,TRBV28,CASTSSRERGVTYNEQFF,TGTGCCAGCACCTCAAGCAGGGAGAGGGGGGTTACCTACAATGAGCAGTTCTTC
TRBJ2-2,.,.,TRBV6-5,CASSYAGVNTGELFF,TGTGCCAGCAGTTACGCCGGGGTGAACACCGGGGAGCTGTTTTTT
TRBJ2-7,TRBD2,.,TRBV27,CASSFRTSGSYEQYF,TGTGCCAGCAGTTTCCGGACTAGCGGGAGCTACGAGCAGTACTTC
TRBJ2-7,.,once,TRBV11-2,CASSRSSRYEQYF,TGTGCCAGCAGCCGATCGAGCCGCTACGAGCAGTACTTC
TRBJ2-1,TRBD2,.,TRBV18,CASSPPGQLAGGSYNEQFF,TGTGCCAGCTCACCTCCGGGACAGCTAGCGGGAGGTTCCTACAATGAGCAGTTCTTC
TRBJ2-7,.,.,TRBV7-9,CASSSLQDYQQYF,TGTGCCAGCAGCTCCCTCCAAGACTACCAGCAGTACTTC
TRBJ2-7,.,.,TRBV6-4,CASSDGRSFERNGTSYEQYF,TGTGCCAGCAGTGACGGCCGGAGTTTTGAACGAAACGGGACATCTTACGAGCAGTACTTC
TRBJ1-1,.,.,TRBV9,CASKPGMVDTEAFF,TGTGCCAGCAAACCCGGGATGGTGGACACTGAAGCTTTCTTT